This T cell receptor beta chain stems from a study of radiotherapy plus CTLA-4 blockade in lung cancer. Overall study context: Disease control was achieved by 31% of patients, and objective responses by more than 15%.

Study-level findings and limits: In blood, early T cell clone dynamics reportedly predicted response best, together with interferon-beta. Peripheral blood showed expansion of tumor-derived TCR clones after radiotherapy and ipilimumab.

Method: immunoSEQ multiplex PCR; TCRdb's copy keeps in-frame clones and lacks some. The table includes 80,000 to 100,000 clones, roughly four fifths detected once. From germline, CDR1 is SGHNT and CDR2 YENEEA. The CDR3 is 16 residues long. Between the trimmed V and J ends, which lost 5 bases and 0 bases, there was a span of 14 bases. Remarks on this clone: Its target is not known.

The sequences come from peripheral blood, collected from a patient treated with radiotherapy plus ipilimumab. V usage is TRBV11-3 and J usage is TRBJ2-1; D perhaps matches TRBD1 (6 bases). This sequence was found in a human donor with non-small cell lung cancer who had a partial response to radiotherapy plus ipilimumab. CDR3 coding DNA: TGTGCCAGCAGCGTTACGGGACAAAGCTCCTACAATGAGCAGTTCTTC. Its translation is CASSVTGQSSYNEQFF.